The 26 T cell receptor beta chains reported below all come from one sample, sequenced in a study of T cell responses to AZD1222 COVID-19 vaccine (dated by TCRdb to about 2021). This specimen's time point label, interpreted: baseline before first vaccination. Library preparation employed the immunoSEQ multiplex PCR assay. Held by TCRdb, this immuneACCESS table contains in-frame sequences only and omits some clones. Under half of the omission traces to an unresolved V gene where checked; the cause of the rest is unknown. In this sample the table shows approximately 150,000 clones, around 87% of which occur a single time. The top ten hold 2.5% to 3% of the sample. The sequenced sample was peripheral blood, obtained on day 0 of AZD1222 vaccination. All receptors come from an adult in good health.

V gene TRBV5-1 combines with J gene TRBJ2-5; 7 bases are a match to TRBD2. CDR3 length: 14 residues. V shed 2 bases, J shed 2 bases, and the junction held 3 bases outside the gene matches. CDR1 SGHRS and CDR2 YFSETQ come from the germline V gene. CDR3 DNA sequence: TGCGCCAGCAGCTTTTCTAGCGGACAAGAGACCCAGTACTTC. Translation gives CASSFSSGQETQYF.

This clone was picked up one time. The rearrangement links TRBV11-3 to TRBJ2-2; 8 nucleotides agree with TRBD1. V gave up 2 bases and J gave up 4 bases; unmatched junction bases: 6. This CDR3 is 16 amino acids long. The germline CDR1 and CDR2 sequences are SGHNT and YENEEA. The CDR3, as DNA: TGTGCCAGCAGCTTACGGACAGGGCGCGGCACCGGGGAGCTGTTTTTT. It codes for CASSLRTGRGTGELFF.

The CDR3 sequence is CASIRPETSTDTQYF. Here the CDR3 DNA reads TGTGCCAGCATACGGCCGGAGACTAGCACAGATACGCAGTATTTT. The chain uses TRBV21-1 and TRBJ2-3; TRBD2 is the table's D call and was not checked against the DNA. TRBV21-1 is a pseudogene segment. The CDR3 length is 15 residues.

This chain uses TRBV15 with TRBJ1-1; unclear D gene. Trimming stripped 3 bases from V and 5 bases from J, with 4 bases between. CDR1 and CDR2 from the germline V gene are LNHNV and YYDKDF (reference sequence). The CDR3 runs 11 residues. The CDR3 DNA is TGTGCCACCAGCAGGAGAACTGAAGCTTTCTTT. Its protein is CATSRRTEAFF.

This clone has a handful of counts. The V call is TRBV19, the J call TRBJ1-5; TRBD1 aligns across 9 bases. Germline values: CDR1 LNHDA, CDR2 SQIVND (reference sequence). The CDR3 is 18 amino acids. V shed 6 bases and J 0 bases; nucleotides not matched to a gene: 12. The CDR3 sequence: CASRGVSGTGYSNQPQHF. In DNA form, the CDR3 reads TGTGCCAGTAGAGGAGTATCCGGGACAGGGTATAGCAATCAGCCCCAGCATTTT.

J is TRBJ2-7 and V is TRBV5-6; a possible D gene is TRBD1 (6 bases). Trimming cost V 2 bases and J 4 bases, with 22 bases left between them. Germline V lookup: CDR1 SGHDT, CDR2 YYEEEE. The CDR3 contains 17 residues. The CDR3 region is CASSLTNPGQIIYEQYF. In DNA, the CDR3 is TGTGCCAGCAGCTTAACTAATCCGGGACAAATTATATACGAGCAGTACTTC.

This clone was observed a few times. This chain joins TRBV5-1 and TRBJ1-6, with D possibly matching TRBD1 (5 bases). CDR1 SGHRS and CDR2 YFSETQ come from the germline V gene. CDR3 size: 16 residues. V shed 4 bases and J shed 9 bases, with 20 bases lying between them. For the CDR3, the DNA is TGCGCCAGCAGCCCCAGGGAGGGGCAGCCGGGTTCACCCCTCCACTTT. Residues: CASSPREGQPGSPLHF.

The rearrangement links TRBV2 to TRBJ2-1; D is undetermined. V lost 6 bases, J lost 9 bases, and 18 bases lay in between. Germline V lookup: CDR1 SNHLY, CDR2 FYNNEI. The CDR3 spans 14 residues. The CDR3 region is CASRWQVGSLEQFF. The CDR3 DNA is TGTGCCAGCAGGTGGCAGGTAGGGTCACTTGAGCAGTTCTTC.

V gene TRBV27 combines with J gene TRBJ1-2, with 7 bases fitting TRBD1. The germline V gene has CDR1 MNHEY and CDR2 SMNVEV (reference sequence). Germline trimming cut 5 bases from V and 6 bases from J; bases unmatched to any gene: 6. This CDR3 region has 13 residues. CDR3 amino acids: CASSRQGDDGYTF. The CDR3 DNA sequence: TGTGCCAGCAGTAGGCAGGGGGATGATGGCTACACCTTC.

The chain uses TRBV3-1 (or the pseudogene TRBV3-2) and TRBJ2-5; TRBD2 matches 10 bases. CDR3 length equals 16 residues. V lost 0 bases, J lost 5 bases, and 6 bases stayed unmatched. Germline V CDR1 and CDR2: LGHDT, YNNKEL (reference sequence). This CDR3 reads CASSQDSLAGAETQYF. The CDR3 DNA reads TGTGCCAGCAGCCAAGATTCCCTAGCGGGGGCCGAGACCCAGTACTTC.

The genes are TRBV19 and TRBJ2-2; the match to TRBD2 covers 7 bases. V shed 3 bases and J 7 bases; nucleotides not matched to a gene: 8. CDR3 length: 15 residues. Per the germline V gene, CDR1 is LNHDA and CDR2 is SQIVND (reference sequence). The CDR3 loop is CASSILAGVNGELFF. CDR3 DNA sequence: TGTGCCAGTAGTATCCTCGCGGGAGTGAACGGGGAGCTGTTTTTT. The variable domain in full, completed from reference TRBV19 and TRBJ2-2, reads DGGITQSPKYLFRKEGQNVTLSCEQNLNHDAMYWYRQDPGQGLRLIYYSQIVNDFQKGDIAEGYSVSREKKESFPLTVTSAQKNPTAFYLCASSILAGVNGELFFGEGSRLTVL.

The chain uses TRBV6-5 and TRBJ2-7; D is perhaps TRBD1 (5 bases). The CDR3 is made up of 14 amino acids. V was clipped by 8 bases and J by 0 bases, with 14 bases between them. Germline V gives CDR1 MNHEY, CDR2 SVGAGI. In DNA, the CDR3 is TGTGCCAGCGCACAGGTCCCCTTCTCCTACGAGCAGTACTTC. It specifies CASAQVPFSYEQYF.

The genes are TRBV5-4 and TRBJ2-3, with 8 positions matching TRBD2. Germline V gene data show CDR1 as SGHNT and CDR2 as YYREEE (reference sequence). The V segment lost 1 base and the J segment 4 bases; nucleotides outside the gene matches: 2. The CDR3 length is 14 residues. CDR3 nucleotide sequence: TGTGCCAGCAGCTTGCCCGGGAGGGCAGATACGCAGTATTTT. It codes for CASSLPGRADTQYF.

The V call is TRBV2, the J call TRBJ2-6; D tentatively reads TRBD1 or TRBD2 (5 bases each). V lost 8 bases to trimming and J lost 1 base, with 15 bases between them. The CDR3 is 16 amino acids. CDR1 is SNHLY, CDR2 FYNNEI, per germline. The CDR3: CASSAGTLSGANVLTF. Here the CDR3 DNA reads TGTGCCAGCTCTGCAGGGACCCTATCTGGGGCCAACGTCCTGACTTTC.

The chain couples TRBV6-2 or TRBV6-3 to TRBJ2-4; D is perhaps TRBD2 (5 bases). CDR3 length: 17 amino acids. V lost 2 bases and J 0 bases, leaving 14 bases between the germline ends. CDR1 and CDR2 from the germline V gene are MNHEY and SVGEGT. In nucleotides, the CDR3 is TGTGCCAGCAGTTACGATGGGCTAGCAATAGCCAAAAACATTCAGTACTTC. It translates to CASSYDGLAIAKNIQYF.

The chain couples TRBV2 to TRBJ2-2; no clear D gene. Per germline, CDR1 SNHLY and CDR2 FYNNEI. Trimming removed 4 bases from V and 5 bases from J, with 2 bases in between. CDR3 length: 11 residues. In DNA, the CDR3 is TGTGCCAGCAGTGTTACCGGGGAGCTGTTTTTT. This sequence encodes CASSVTGELFF.

This clone was counted a single time. The V call is TRBV11-2, the J call TRBJ1-4; possibly TRBD1 for D (5 bases). This CDR3 region has 16 residues. CDR1 and CDR2 (germline): SGHAT, FQNNGV. Trimming pared 2 bases from V and 4 bases from J, leaving 14 bases between. CDR3 in DNA: TGTGCCAGCAGCTTAACAGGCGGCCGGTATAATGAAAAACTGTTTTTT. As protein: CASSLTGGRYNEKLFF.

The CDR3 reads CASSIDPQWNQPQHF. CDR3 DNA: TGTGCCAGTAGTATAGATCCCCAGTGGAATCAGCCCCAGCATTTT. The rearrangement uses TRBV19 and TRBJ1-5; the D is unclear. There are 15 residues in the CDR3. Deletions cut 0 bases from V and 4 bases from J, with 10 bases between. Per the germline V gene, CDR1 is LNHDA and CDR2 is SQIVND (reference sequence).

V gene TRBV18 combines with J gene TRBJ1-1; possible D gene TRBD1, 5 bases. Germline assignment: CDR1 KGHSH and CDR2 LQKENI. The CDR3 consists of 15 residues. V was clipped by 4 bases and J by 2 bases, with 14 bases between them. This CDR3 is CASSRTGRRNTEAFF. CDR3 DNA sequence: TGTGCCAGCTCACGGACGGGACGGAGAAACACTGAAGCTTTCTTT.

As to this clone: One junction end does not reproduce the germline sequence, and a read error may be involved. V is TRBV7-9 and J is TRBJ1-1, with no clear D. This CDR3 contains 11 residues. The germline CDR1 and CDR2 sequences are SEHNR and FQNEAQ (reference sequence). The CDR3 protein is CASSLASRLSF. The CDR3 DNA reads as TGTGCCAGCAGCTTAGCCTCACGGCTTTCCTTT.

Comment on this clone: This CDR3 is also generated by other DNA sequences in the sample. The V call is TRBV5-4, the J call TRBJ2-5; maybe TRBD2 (5 bases). V lost 2 bases and J lost 1, with 12 bases in between. Germline values: CDR1 SGHNT, CDR2 YYREEE (reference sequence). CDR3 size: 15 residues. The CDR3 reads CASSLAGRGQETQYF. For the CDR3, the DNA is TGTGCCAGCAGCTTAGCTGGACGGGGCCAAGAGACCCAGTACTTC.

The rearrangement joins TRBV5-6 to TRBJ1-5; 9 bases align to TRBD1. V shed 2 bases and J 1 base; nucleotides not matched to a gene: 7. Germline V gene lookup returns CDR1 SGHDT and CDR2 YYEEEE. The CDR3 extends over 17 amino acids. For the CDR3, the DNA is TGTGCCAGCAGCTTCTGGGACAGGGTTGACAGCAATCAGCCCCAGCATTTT. Translating it yields CASSFWDRVDSNQPQHF.

The table lists this clone with a count of one. This chain connects TRBV5-4 to TRBJ1-2; 7 bases fit TRBD1. The germline CDR1 and CDR2 sequences are SGHNT and YYREEE (reference sequence). This CDR3 contains 14 residues. V shed 0 bases, J shed 5 bases, and the junction held 4 bases outside the gene matches. In nucleotides, the CDR3 is TGTGCCAGCAGCTTGGCCCCCAGGGGGTATGGCTACACCTTC. Protein product: CASSLAPRGYGYTF.

This clone was detected once. The V gene is TRBV15, the J gene TRBJ2-7; 8 bases are shared with TRBD2. This CDR3 has 18 amino acids. The germline V gene encodes CDR1 LNHNV and CDR2 YYDKDF (reference sequence). The V and J ends lost 0 bases and 0 bases, in that order; junction bases with no gene match: 10. The CDR3 loop reads CATSRDSSPSGSSYEQYF. CDR3 in DNA: TGTGCCACCAGCAGAGATTCATCCCCCAGCGGGAGCTCCTACGAGCAGTACTTC.

The genes are TRBV18 and TRBJ2-7, with no clear D. The CDR3 is made up of 12 amino acids. From germline, CDR1 is KGHSH and CDR2 LQKENI. V shed 6 bases and J shed 5 bases, with 11 bases lying between them. In DNA form, the CDR3 reads TGTGCCAGCTCGCTTCATAGCAACGAGCAGTACTTC. Residues: CASSLHSNEQYF.

The CDR3 reads CASSLPSGRKQYF. The CDR3 DNA is TGTGCCAGCAGCTTGCCTAGCGGGAGGAAGCAGTACTTC. V is TRBV5-4 and J is TRBJ2-7; TRBD2 matches 11 bases. This CDR3 is built from 13 residues. V trimming: 1 base; J trimming: 8 bases; junction bases outside the gene matches: 2. The germline CDR1 and CDR2 sequences are SGHNT and YYREEE (reference sequence). The entire variable domain, with the rest obtained from reference TRBV5-4 and TRBJ2-7, is as follows: ETGVTQSPTHLIKTRGQQVTLRCSSQSGHNTVSWYQQALGQGPQFIFQYYREEENGRGNFPPRFSGLQFPNYSSELNVNALELDDSALYLCASSLPSGRKQYFGPGTRLTVT.